Sequencing of this T cell receptor (beta chain) was carried out in a study of blood T cell repertoires in COVID-19. Study details: Specimens from acute and convalescent COVID-19 originated in the United States, Italy and Spain.

This clone was counted between two and nine times. Study processing details: Counts of nucleated cells, estimated from reference gene primer amplification, were obtained. The method was immunoSEQ multiplex PCR; TCRdb's version includes in-frame clones alone and lacks a portion of them. V, J and clone size are taken as reported in that table, and D and trimming were inferred from the DNA itself. The sample has 250,000 to 300,000 clones, 75% to 90% seen once. Trimming removed 4 bases from V and 2 bases from J; junction bases left unmatched: 6. Germline assignment: CDR1 WSHSY and CDR2 SAAADI. This CDR3 region has 16 residues.

The chain is built from TRBV10-2 and TRBJ2-5; TRBD2 agrees at 11 bases. Sample: peripheral blood. The sequence was obtained from a man aged 25 to 45 with active or convalescent COVID-19. The CDR3 sequence: CASSVALAGGQETQYF. In nucleotides, the CDR3 is TGCGCCAGCAGTGTAGCCCTAGCGGGGGGACAAGAGACCCAGTACTTC.